This TCR beta chain comes out of a study of blood T cell repertoires in COVID-19. Background on the study: PBMCs, B-cell-depleted T cells, or T cells provided the cDNA or gDNA that made up the material.

Germline loops: CDR1 SGDLS, CDR2 YYNGEE. The V gene lost 5 bases and the J gene lost 7 bases, with 7 bases spanning the gap. The CDR3 is 12 residues long. Original analysis: Counts of nucleated cells, estimated from reference gene primer amplification, were obtained. Profiling relied on immunoSEQ multiplex PCR, and the TCRdb table lists in-frame clones only, not all of them. The V and J calls and clone size are taken from that table; D and trimming were inferred from the DNA. Altogether over 200,000 clones are present, approximately 88% being singletons, with the ten largest covering over 0.55%. This clone was picked up a small number of times.

The chain links TRBV9 to TRBJ1-6; D call uncertain. The specimen sequenced was peripheral blood. This TCR was recovered from a human donor in a cohort sampled during active COVID-19. The DNA of the CDR3 is TGTGCCAGCAGTTTAGCGAATTCACCCCTCCACTTT. Encoded protein: CASSLANSPLHF.